These 8 T cell receptor beta chains originate from one sample sequenced in a study of blood T cell repertoires in COVID-19. Produced via immunoSEQ multiplex PCR; TCRdb's table is partial and in-frame only. Of about 310,000 clones in the sample, 89% are singletons; the top ten hold roughly a tenth. Material for sequencing was PBMCs or T cells enriched from blood (not recorded which). The receptors shown here come from a woman between 25 and 40 years old who had recovered from COVID-19.

This clone appeared once. The rearrangement joins TRBV4-1 to TRBJ2-1, with D possibly TRBD2 on 5 matching bases. This CDR3 has 15 amino acids. Trimming shortened V by 4 bases and J by 6 bases, and 16 bases separated the two germline ends. Per the germline V gene, CDR1 is MGHRA and CDR2 is YSYEKL. Here the CDR3 reads CASSPRPLGSNEQFF. The CDR3 coding sequence is TGCGCCAGCAGCCCACGACCCTTAGGGAGCAATGAGCAGTTCTTC.

The chain employs TRBV2 and TRBJ1-1, with 8 bases lining up with TRBD1. J lost 1 base, V lost 10 bases, and 5 bases had no gene match. Germline V gene sequence: CDR1 SNHLY, CDR2 FYNNEI. The CDR3 length is 13 residues. The CDR3 region is CAIQGEQNTEAFF. CDR3 DNA: TGTGCCATACAGGGGGAGCAGAACACTGAAGCTTTCTTT.

This clone showed up just once. J is TRBJ2-3 and V is TRBV4-3; 7 positions agree with TRBD2. Germline lookup yields CDR1 LGHNA and CDR2 YSLEER. The CDR3 runs to 13 residues. J lost 7 bases, V lost 1 base, and 2 bases had no gene match. The CDR3 nucleotides read TGCGCCAGCAGCCAAGGGGAGGGAAATACGCAGTATTTT. This gives the protein CASSQGEGNTQYF.

The chain links TRBV3-1 (or the pseudogene TRBV3-2) to TRBJ1-6; D ambiguous. Germline loops: CDR1 LGHDT, CDR2 YNNKEL (reference sequence). The CDR3 loop spans 14 amino acids. Between the trimmed V and J ends, which lost 3 bases and 9 bases, there was a span of 12 bases. Here the CDR3 reads CASSQEPSGSPLHF. CDR3 in DNA: TGTGCCAGCAGCCAGGAACCCAGCGGTTCACCCCTCCACTTT.

This chain uses TRBV5-4 with TRBJ2-2; TRBD2 agrees at 11 bases. The ends lost 0 bases at V and 1 base at J; junction bases unmatched: 2. This CDR3 comprises 17 residues. Per germline, CDR1 SGHNT and CDR2 YYREEE (reference sequence). The CDR3 sequence is CASSLGLAGLNTGELFF. In DNA, the CDR3 is TGTGCCAGCAGCTTGGGACTAGCGGGGTTGAACACCGGGGAGCTGTTTTTT. Together with reference TRBV5-4 and TRBJ2-2, the CDR3 gives the full variable domain: ETGVTQSPTHLIKTRGQQVTLRCSSQSGHNTVSWYQQALGQGPQFIFQYYREEENGRGNFPPRFSGLQFPNYSSELNVNALELDDSALYLCASSLGLAGLNTGELFFGEGSRLTVL.

The V gene is TRBV18, the J gene TRBJ1-1; D might be TRBD1 (5 bases). This CDR3 spans 15 amino acids. The V end was cut by 3 bases, the J end by 0 bases, with 11 bases between. CDR1 is KGHSH, CDR2 LQKENI, per germline. The CDR3 here is CASSPWTQMNTEAFF. The CDR3 DNA reads TGTGCCAGCTCACCGTGGACACAGATGAACACTGAAGCTTTCTTT.

V usage is TRBV19 and J usage is TRBJ2-7; the match to TRBD1 covers 7 bases. The CDR3 length is 14 residues. Trimming at V came to 10 bases and at J to 0 bases, leaving 9 bases not matched to a gene. Germline V gene lookup returns CDR1 LNHDA and CDR2 SQIVND (reference sequence). DNA of the CDR3: TGTGCCACCGCTGGGACAGCCAGCTCCTACGAGCAGTACTTC. It encodes CATAGTASSYEQYF. Variable domain in full (rest from reference TRBV19 and TRBJ2-7): DGGITQSPKYLFRKEGQNVTLSCEQNLNHDAMYWYRQDPGQGLRLIYYSQIVNDFQKGDIAEGYSVSREKKESFPLTVTSAQKNPTAFYLCATAGTASSYEQYFGPGTRLTVT.

This clone appeared a few times. V is TRBV6-5 and J is TRBJ2-6, with D possibly matching TRBD1 (6 bases). This CDR3 spans 15 amino acids. Germline lookup yields CDR1 MNHEY and CDR2 SVGAGI. The V end lost 5 bases, the J end lost 0 bases, and 8 bases lay between the germline ends. CDR3 amino acids: CASSRDNSGANVLTF. The CDR3 nucleotides read TGTGCCAGCAGTAGGGACAACTCTGGGGCCAACGTCCTGACTTTC.